This T cell receptor (beta chain) was found in a study of blood T cell repertoires in COVID-19. Study background: PBMCs, B-cell-depleted T cells, or T cells provided the cDNA or gDNA that made up the material.

Seattle patients were enrolled during active infection and followed longitudinally. Germline loops: CDR1 WNHNN, CDR2 SYGVQD (reference sequence). The CDR3 has 13 amino acids. The V and J ends lost 5 bases and 5 bases respectively, with 12 bases between them. The table came from immunoSEQ multiplex PCR; TCRdb's copy has only in-frame clones and leaves some out. The top ten hold around 2.9% of the sample, which has about 87,000 clones, roughly 84% seen once. The clonotype was recovered from an elderly woman with COVID-19, enrolled during active disease. Sequencing used peripheral blood. This rearrangement joins TRBV10-1 to TRBJ1-1; D ambiguous. The CDR3 nucleotides are TGCGCCAGCAGTCATGGGGAGAGGACTGAAGCTTTCTTT. The encoded protein is CASSHGERTEAFF.